Below are 10 T cell receptor beta chains sequenced from a single sample in a study of shared clonotypes between healthy human individuals. CD8 cells regarded as naive lacked CD45RO, were positively chosen for CCR7, and omitted terminally differentiated effector memory CD45RA+ cells. Some clones are missing from TCRdb's copy, which holds only in-frame ones; the method was immunoSEQ multiplex PCR. The sample has about 2.2 million clones; about 93% are singletons. Source material: naive CD8+ T cells from PBMCs. These receptors were taken from a young man in good health. Some clones in this sample may be carry-over from other donors' samples.

The chain links TRBV7-5 to TRBJ2-4. TRBV7-5 is listed as a pseudogene. This CDR3 has 12 residues. The DNA of the CDR3 is TGTGCCAGAAGCTTAGTTTGTTGCATTCAGTACTTC. This sequence encodes CARSLVCCIQYF.

The chain combines TRBV19 with TRBJ2-7, with TRBD2 identical over 7 bases. V lost 8 bases, J lost 5 bases, and 21 bases stayed unmatched. This CDR3 is 17 amino acids long. CDR1 and CDR2 (germline): LNHDA, SQIVND (reference sequence). The CDR3 loop is CASRERWGRATSDEQYF. CDR3 nucleotide sequence: TGTGCCAGTCGCGAGCGGTGGGGGAGGGCCACCTCGGACGAGCAGTACTTC.

This sequence joins TRBV7-6 and TRBJ2-3; possibly TRBD1 or TRBD2 for D (5 bases each). V was clipped by 5 bases and J by 2 bases, with 17 bases between them. The CDR3 length is 16 residues. Germline V gene sequence: CDR1 SGHVS, CDR2 FNYEAQ. CDR3 sequence reads: CASSRSFGGPTDTQYF. CDR3 sequence (DNA): TGTGCCAGCAGCCGAAGTTTTGGGGGACCCACAGATACGCAGTATTTT.

The rearrangement links TRBV27 to TRBJ2-1, with TRBD2 identical over 7 bases. V gave up 6 bases and J gave up 8 bases; unmatched junction bases: 10. Germline V gives CDR1 MNHEY, CDR2 SMNVEV (reference sequence). The CDR3 has 14 residues. In nucleotides, the CDR3 is TGTGCCAGCAGAACCCTCCTGGCGGGGGATGAGCAGTTCTTC. Translation: CASRTLLAGDEQFF.

This chain joins TRBV7-9 and TRBJ2-7; maybe TRBD2 (6 bases). The germline V gene has CDR1 SEHNR and CDR2 FQNEAQ (reference sequence). The CDR3 is 14 amino acids. V was trimmed by 3 bases and J by 0 bases, leaving 9 bases between them. This CDR3 reads CASSFQRASYEQYF. CDR3 DNA sequence: TGTGCCAGCAGCTTCCAGCGGGCCTCCTACGAGCAGTACTTC. The full variable domain, in which reference TRBV7-9 and TRBJ2-7 provide the parts outside the CDR3, is DTGVSQNPRHKITKRGQNVTFRCDPISEHNRLYWYRQTLGQGPEFLTYFQNEAQLEKSRLLSDRFSAERPKGSFSTLEIQRTEQGDSAMYLCASSFQRASYEQYFGPGTRLTVT.

The CDR3 region is CSVPGTSGYEQYF. CDR3 coding DNA: TGCAGCGTCCCCGGGACTAGCGGCTACGAGCAGTACTTC. The V and J genes are TRBV29-1 and TRBJ2-7; TRBD2 aligns across 11 bases. In germline, CDR1 is SQVTM, CDR2 ANQGSEA. Losses at the gene ends were 6 bases for V and 3 bases for J; bases not matched to a gene: 4. The CDR3 runs 13 residues.

V usage is TRBV25-1 and J usage is TRBJ2-1, with D uncertain. CDR3 length: 11 amino acids. V gave up 2 bases and J gave up 5 bases, with 1 base separating them. CDR1 and CDR2 (germline): MGHDK, SYGVNS. CDR3 nucleotide sequence: TGTGCCAGCAGTGAAAACAATGAGCAGTTCTTC. Amino acid sequence: CASSENNEQFF.

For this clone: An end of the junction differs from the germline gene, which may be a read error. This chain uses TRBV6-8 with TRBJ2-5; the D gene is possibly TRBD2 (6 bases). Germline V gene sequence: CDR1 MNHGY, CDR2 SAAAGT. The CDR3 is 14 residues long. The CDR3 nucleotides read TGTGCCAGCGGTTATGCAGGGAGGAAAGAGACCCAGTACTTC. It encodes CASGYAGRKETQYF.

This clone appeared a single time. J is TRBJ1-2 and V is TRBV4-1; a weak D match, TRBD1 (6 bases). The CDR3 length is 14 residues. Germline assignment: CDR1 MGHRA and CDR2 YSYEKL. Trimming removed 1 base from V and 6 bases from J, with 12 bases in between. This CDR3 reads CASSQARGPHGYTF. The CDR3 DNA reads as TGCGCCAGCAGCCAAGCCCGGGGGCCCCATGGCTACACCTTC.

V usage is TRBV13 and J usage is TRBJ1-3; maybe TRBD1 (5 bases). Looked up from germline, CDR1 is PRHDT and CDR2 is FYEKMQ (reference sequence). The CDR3 extends over 16 amino acids. Trimming took 1 base from V and 0 from J, leaving 10 bases between them. Written as DNA, the CDR3 is TGTGCCAGCAGCTTAGAAGGACATTCCTCTGGAAACACCATATATTTT. This gives the protein CASSLEGHSSGNTIYF. Using reference TRBV13 and TRBJ1-3 for the parts outside the CDR3, the full variable domain is AAGVIQSPRHLIKEKRETATLKCYPIPRHDTVYWYQQGPGQDPQFLISFYEKMQSDKGSIPDRFSAQQFSDYHSELNMSSLELGDSALYFCASSLEGHSSGNTIYFGEGSWLTVV.